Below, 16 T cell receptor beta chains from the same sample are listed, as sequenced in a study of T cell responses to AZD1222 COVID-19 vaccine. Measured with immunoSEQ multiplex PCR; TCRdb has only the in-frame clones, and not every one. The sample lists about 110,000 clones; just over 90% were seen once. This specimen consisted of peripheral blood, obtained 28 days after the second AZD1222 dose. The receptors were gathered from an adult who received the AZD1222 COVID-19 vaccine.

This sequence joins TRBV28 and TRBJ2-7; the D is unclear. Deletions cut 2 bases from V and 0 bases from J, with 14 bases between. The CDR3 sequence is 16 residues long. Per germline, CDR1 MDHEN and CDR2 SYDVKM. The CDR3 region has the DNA TGTGCCAGCAGTTTAAACCTGGGTGAAAGCTCCTACGAGCAGTACTTC. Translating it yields CASSLNLGESSYEQYF.

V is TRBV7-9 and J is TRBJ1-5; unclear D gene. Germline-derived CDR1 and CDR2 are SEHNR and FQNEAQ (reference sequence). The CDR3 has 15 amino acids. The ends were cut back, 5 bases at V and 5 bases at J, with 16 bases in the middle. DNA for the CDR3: TGTGCCAGCAGCACAAATAAGAAAGGCGATCAGCCCCAGCATTTT. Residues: CASSTNKKGDQPQHF. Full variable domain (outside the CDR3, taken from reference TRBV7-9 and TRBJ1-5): DTGVSQNPRHKITKRGQNVTFRCDPISEHNRLYWYRQTLGQGPEFLTYFQNEAQLEKSRLLSDRFSAERPKGSFSTLEIQRTEQGDSAMYLCASSTNKKGDQPQHFGDGTRLSIL.

This CDR3 reads CATRGGGNQPQHF. The CDR3 DNA reads as TGTGCCACCAGGGGGGGAGGCAATCAGCCCCAGCATTTT. The chain employs TRBV15 and TRBJ1-5; possible D gene TRBD1, 5 bases. The germline V gene encodes CDR1 LNHNV and CDR2 YYDKDF (reference sequence). This CDR3 is built from 13 residues. Trimming removed 6 bases from V and 2 bases from J, with 8 bases in between.

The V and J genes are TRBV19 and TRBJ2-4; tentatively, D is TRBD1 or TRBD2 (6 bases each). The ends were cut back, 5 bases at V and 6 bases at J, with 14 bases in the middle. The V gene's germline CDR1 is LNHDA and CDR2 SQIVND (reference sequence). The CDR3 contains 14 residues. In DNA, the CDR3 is TGTGCCAGTAGTGTCCCGGGGGCGGGAAACATTCAGTACTTC. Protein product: CASSVPGAGNIQYF.

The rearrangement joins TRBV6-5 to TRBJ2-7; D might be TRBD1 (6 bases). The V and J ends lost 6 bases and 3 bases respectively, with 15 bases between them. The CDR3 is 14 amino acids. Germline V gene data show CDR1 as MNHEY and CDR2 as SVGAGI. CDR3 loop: CASRQGLKVYEQYF. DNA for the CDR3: TGTGCCAGCAGACAGGGATTAAAAGTCTACGAGCAGTACTTC.

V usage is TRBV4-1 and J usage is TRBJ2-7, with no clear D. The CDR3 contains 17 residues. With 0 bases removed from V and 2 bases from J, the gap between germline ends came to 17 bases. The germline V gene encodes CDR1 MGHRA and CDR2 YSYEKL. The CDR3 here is CASSQDPGTSGPYEQYF. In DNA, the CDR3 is TGCGCCAGCAGCCAAGATCCTGGCACTTCGGGCCCCTACGAGCAGTACTTC.

CDR3: CASRLGQGGQPQHF. The CDR3 coding sequence is TGTGCCAGCAGATTGGGACAGGGAGGTCAGCCCCAGCATTTT. V usage is TRBV28 and J usage is TRBJ1-5, with 9 bases lining up with TRBD1. The germline gives CDR1 MDHEN, CDR2 SYDVKM. This CDR3 is built from 14 residues. V lost 6 bases and J lost 6; bases outside the gene matches: 6.

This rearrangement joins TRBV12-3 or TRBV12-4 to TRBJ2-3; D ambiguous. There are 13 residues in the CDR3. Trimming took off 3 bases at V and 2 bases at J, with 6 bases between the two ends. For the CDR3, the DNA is TGTGCCAGCAGTTTCCACATCACAGATACGCAGTATTTT. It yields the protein CASSFHITDTQYF.

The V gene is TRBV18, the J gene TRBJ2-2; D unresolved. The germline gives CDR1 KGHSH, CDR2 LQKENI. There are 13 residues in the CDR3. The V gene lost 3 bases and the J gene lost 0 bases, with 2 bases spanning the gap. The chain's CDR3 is CASSPANTGELFF. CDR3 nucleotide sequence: TGTGCCAGCTCACCCGCGAACACCGGGGAGCTGTTTTTT.

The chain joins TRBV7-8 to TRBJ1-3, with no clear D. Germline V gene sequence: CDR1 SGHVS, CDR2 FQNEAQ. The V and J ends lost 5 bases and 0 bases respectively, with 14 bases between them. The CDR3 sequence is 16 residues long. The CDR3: CASSPMGRFSGNTIYF. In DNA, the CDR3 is TGTGCCAGCAGCCCGATGGGGAGGTTCTCTGGAAACACCATATATTTT.

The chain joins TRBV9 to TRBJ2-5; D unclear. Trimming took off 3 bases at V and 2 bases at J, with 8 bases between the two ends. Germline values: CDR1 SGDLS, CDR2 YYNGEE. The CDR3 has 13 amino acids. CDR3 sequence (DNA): TGTGCCAGCAGCGCCGGGTGGCAAGAGACCCAGTACTTC. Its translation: CASSAGWQETQYF.

As DNA, the CDR3 is TGCGCCAGCAGCTTGCGCGGGCTGGATTACGAGCAGTACTTC. Translation: CASSLRGLDYEQYF. The gene calls are TRBV5-1 and TRBJ2-7, with D perhaps TRBD2 (5 bases). Germline V gives CDR1 SGHRS, CDR2 YFSETQ. Trimming shortened V by 1 base and J by 4 bases, and 12 bases separated the two germline ends. CDR3 size: 14 residues. Supplemented by reference TRBV5-1 and TRBJ2-7, the full variable domain reads KAGVTQTPRYLIKTRGQQVTLSCSPISGHRSVSWYQQTPGQGLQFLFEYFSETQRNKGNFPGRFSGRQFSNSRSEMNVSTLELGDSALYLCASSLRGLDYEQYFGPGTRLTVT.

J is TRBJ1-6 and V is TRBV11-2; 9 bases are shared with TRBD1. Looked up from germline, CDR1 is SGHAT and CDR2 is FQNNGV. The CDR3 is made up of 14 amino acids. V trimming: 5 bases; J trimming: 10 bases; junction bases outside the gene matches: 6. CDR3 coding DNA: TGTGCCAGCAGCCTCGGACAGGGGATCTCACCCCTCCACTTT. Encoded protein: CASSLGQGISPLHF.

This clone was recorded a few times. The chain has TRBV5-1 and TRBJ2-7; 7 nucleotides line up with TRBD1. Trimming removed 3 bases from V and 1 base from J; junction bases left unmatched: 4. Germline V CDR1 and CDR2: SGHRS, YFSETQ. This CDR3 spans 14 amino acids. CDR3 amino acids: CASSSRTGSYEQYF. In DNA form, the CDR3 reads TGCGCCAGCAGCTCAAGGACAGGATCCTACGAGCAGTACTTC.

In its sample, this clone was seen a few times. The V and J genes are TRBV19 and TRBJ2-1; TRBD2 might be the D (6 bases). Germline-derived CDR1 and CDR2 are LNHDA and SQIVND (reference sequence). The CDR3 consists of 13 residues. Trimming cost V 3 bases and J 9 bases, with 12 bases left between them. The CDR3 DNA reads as TGTGCCAGTAGTATGGTGGGGGGTAGTGAGCAGTTCTTC. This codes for CASSMVGGSEQFF.

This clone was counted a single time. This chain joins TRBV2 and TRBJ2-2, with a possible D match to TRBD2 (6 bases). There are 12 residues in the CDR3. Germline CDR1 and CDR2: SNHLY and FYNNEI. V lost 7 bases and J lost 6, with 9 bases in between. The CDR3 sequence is CASIWRAGELFF. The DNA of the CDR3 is TGTGCCAGCATCTGGAGGGCCGGGGAGCTGTTTTTT.